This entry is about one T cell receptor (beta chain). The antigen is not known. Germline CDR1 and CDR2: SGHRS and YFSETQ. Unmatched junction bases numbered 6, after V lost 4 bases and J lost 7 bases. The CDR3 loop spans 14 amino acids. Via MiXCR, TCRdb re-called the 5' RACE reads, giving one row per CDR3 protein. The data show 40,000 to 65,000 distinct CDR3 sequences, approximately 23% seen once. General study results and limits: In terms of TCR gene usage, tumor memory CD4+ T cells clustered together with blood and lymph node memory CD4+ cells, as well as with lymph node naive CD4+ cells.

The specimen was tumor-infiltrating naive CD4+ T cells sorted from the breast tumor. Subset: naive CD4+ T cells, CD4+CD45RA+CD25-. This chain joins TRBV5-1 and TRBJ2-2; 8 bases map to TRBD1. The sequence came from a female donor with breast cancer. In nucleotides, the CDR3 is TGCGCCAGCAGCACCTGGACAGGGAACGGGGAGCTGTTTTTT. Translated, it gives CASSTWTGNGELFF.